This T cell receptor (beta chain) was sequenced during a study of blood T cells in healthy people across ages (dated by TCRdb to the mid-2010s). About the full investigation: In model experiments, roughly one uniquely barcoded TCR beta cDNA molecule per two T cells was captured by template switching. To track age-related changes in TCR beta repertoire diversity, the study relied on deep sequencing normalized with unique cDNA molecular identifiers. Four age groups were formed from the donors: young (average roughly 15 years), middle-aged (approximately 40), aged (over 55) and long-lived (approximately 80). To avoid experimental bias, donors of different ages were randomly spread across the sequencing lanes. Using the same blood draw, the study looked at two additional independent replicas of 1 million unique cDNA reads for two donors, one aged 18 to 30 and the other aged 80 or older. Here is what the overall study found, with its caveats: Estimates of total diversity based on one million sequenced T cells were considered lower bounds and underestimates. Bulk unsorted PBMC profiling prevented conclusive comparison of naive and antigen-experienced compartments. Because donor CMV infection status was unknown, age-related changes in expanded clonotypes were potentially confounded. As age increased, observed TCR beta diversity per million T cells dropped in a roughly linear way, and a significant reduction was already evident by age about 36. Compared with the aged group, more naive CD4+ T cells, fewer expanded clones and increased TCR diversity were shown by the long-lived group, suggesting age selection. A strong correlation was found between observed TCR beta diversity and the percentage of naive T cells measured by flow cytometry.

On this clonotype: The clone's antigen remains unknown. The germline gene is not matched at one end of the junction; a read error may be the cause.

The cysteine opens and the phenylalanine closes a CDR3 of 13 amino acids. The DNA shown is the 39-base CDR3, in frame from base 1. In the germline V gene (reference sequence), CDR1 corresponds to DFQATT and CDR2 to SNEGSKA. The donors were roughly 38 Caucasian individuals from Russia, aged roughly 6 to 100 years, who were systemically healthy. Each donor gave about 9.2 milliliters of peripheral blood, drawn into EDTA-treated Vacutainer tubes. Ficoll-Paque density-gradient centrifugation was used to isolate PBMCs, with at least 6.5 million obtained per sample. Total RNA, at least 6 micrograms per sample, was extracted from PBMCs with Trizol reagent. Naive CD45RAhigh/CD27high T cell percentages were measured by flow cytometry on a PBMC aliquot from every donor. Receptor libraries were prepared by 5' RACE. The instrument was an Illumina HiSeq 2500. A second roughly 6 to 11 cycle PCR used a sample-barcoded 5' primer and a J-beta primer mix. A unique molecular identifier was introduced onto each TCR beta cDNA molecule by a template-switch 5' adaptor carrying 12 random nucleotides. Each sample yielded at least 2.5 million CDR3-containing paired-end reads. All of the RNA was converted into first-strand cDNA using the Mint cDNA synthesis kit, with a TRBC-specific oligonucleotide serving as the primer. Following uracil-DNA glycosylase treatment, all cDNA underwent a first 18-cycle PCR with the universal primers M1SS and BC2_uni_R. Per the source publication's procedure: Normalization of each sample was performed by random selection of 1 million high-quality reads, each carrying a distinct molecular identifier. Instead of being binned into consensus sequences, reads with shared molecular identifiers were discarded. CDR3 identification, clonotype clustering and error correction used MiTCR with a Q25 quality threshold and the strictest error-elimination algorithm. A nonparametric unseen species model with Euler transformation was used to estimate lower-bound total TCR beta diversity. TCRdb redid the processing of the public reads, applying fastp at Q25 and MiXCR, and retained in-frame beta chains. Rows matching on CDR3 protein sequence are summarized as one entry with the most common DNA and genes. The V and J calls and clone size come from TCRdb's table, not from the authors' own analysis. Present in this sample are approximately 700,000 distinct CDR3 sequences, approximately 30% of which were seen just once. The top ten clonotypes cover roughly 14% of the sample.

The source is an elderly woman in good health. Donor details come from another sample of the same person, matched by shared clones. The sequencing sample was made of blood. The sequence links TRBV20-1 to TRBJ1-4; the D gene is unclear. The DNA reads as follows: TGCAGTGCTCCGGAAATCCAGAATGAAAGACTGTTTTTT. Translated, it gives CSAPEIQNERLFF.